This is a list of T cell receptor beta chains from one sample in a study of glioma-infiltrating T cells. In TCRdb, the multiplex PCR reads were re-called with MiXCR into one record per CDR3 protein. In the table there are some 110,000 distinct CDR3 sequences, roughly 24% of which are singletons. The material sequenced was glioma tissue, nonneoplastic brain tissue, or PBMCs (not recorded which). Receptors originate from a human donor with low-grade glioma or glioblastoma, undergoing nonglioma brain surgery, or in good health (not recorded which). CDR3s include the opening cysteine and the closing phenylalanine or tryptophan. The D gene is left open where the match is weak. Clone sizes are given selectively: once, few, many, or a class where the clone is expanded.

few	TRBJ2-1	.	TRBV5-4	CASSLIRVRVGEQFF	TGTGCCAGCAGCTTGATTCGGGTTCGGGTTGGTGAGCAGTTCTTC
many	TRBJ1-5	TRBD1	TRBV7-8	CASSLVGTGGRSNQPQHF	TGTGCCAGCAGCTTAGTTGGGACAGGGGGCAGGAGCAATCAGCCCCAGCATTTT
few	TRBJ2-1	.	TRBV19	CASSPPRGNEQFF	TGTGCCAGTAGTCCCCCCCGGGGGAATGAGCAGTTCTTC
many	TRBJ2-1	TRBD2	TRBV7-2	CASSFHGTSGYNEQFF	TGTGCCAGCAGCTTTCACGGGACTAGCGGCTACAATGAGCAGTTCTTC
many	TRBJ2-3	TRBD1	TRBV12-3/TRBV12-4	CASSRQGAGATDTQYF	TGTGCCAGCAGTCGACAGGGGGCAGGTGCGACAGATACGCAGTATTTT
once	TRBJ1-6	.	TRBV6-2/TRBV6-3	CASSYRIGSNSPLHF	TGTGCTAGCAGTTACCGCATCGGGTCTAATTCACCCCTCCACTTT
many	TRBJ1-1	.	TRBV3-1	CASSGWTGNTEAFF	TGTGCCAGCAGCGGATGGACGGGGAACACTGAAGCTTTCTTT
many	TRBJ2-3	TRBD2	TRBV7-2	CASSLHRGSSGTDTQYF	TGTGCCAGCAGCCTTCACCGCGGGAGTTCGGGGACAGATACGCAGTATTTT
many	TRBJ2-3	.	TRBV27	CASSVRSSIWSTDTQYF	TGTGCCAGCAGTGTTAGATCTAGTATTTGGAGCACAGATACGCAGTATTTT
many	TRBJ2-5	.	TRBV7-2	CASSSGQGGKTQYF	TGTGCCAGCAGCTCCGGACAGGGAGGGAAGACCCAGTACTTC
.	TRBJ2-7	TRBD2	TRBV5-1	CASSPFGLAESILEQYF	TGCGCCAGCAGCCCGTTCGGACTAGCGGAGAGCATTTTAGAGCAGTACTTC
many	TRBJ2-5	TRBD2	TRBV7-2	CASSLSQREIETQYF	TGTGCCAGCAGCTTAAGTCAGCGGGAGATAGAGACCCAGTACTTC
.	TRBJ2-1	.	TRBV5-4	CASSPRPSESEQFF	TGTGCCAGCAGCCCTCGGCCCTCAGAGAGTGAGCAGTTCTTC
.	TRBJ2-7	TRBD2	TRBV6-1	CASSIILAGVKNEQYF	TGTGCCAGCAGCATAATACTAGCGGGAGTCAAAAACGAGCAGTACTTC
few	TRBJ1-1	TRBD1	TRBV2	CASSAQAGGFAEAFF	TGTGCCAGCAGCGCCCAGGCAGGGGGCTTCGCTGAAGCTTTCTTT
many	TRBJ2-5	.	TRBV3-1	CASRDSGLRTQYF	TGTGCCAGCAGAGACTCAGGACTTAGGACCCAGTACTTC
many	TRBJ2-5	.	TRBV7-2	CASREGGETQYF	TGTGCCAGCAGAGAGGGAGGAGAGACCCAGTACTTC
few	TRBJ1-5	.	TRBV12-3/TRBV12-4	CASSPSPGRDQPQHF	TGTGCCAGCAGTCCCTCACCGGGACGGGATCAGCCCCAGCATTTT
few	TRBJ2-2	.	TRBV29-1	CSVEDLAGISGELFF	TGCAGCGTTGAAGATCTTGCGGGAATTTCCGGGGAGCTGTTTTTT
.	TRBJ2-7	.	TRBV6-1	CASSAALGAQSAQYF	TGTGCCAGCAGTGCCGCGCTTGGGGCCCAATCCGCGCAGTACTTC
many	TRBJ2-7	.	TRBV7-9	CASSLRWDYEQYF	TGTGCCAGCAGCCTCAGGTGGGACTACGAGCAGTACTTC
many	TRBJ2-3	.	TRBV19	CASSIGGRDTQYF	TGTGCCAGTAGTATTGGTGGACGAGATACGCAGTATTTT